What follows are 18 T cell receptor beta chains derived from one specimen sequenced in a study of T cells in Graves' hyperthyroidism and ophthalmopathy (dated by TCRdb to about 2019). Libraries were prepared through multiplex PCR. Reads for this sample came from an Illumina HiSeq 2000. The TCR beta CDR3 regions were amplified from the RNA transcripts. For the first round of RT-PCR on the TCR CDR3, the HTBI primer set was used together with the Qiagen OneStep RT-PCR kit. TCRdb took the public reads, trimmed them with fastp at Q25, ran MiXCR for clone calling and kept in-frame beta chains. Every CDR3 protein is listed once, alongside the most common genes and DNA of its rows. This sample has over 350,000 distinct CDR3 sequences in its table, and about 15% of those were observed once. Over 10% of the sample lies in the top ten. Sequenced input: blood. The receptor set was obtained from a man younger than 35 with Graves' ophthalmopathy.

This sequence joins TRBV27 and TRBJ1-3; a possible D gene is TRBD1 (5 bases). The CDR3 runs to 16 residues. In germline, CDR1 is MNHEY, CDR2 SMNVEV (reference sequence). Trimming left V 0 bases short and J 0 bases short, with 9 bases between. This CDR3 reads CASSLSTVRSGNTIYF. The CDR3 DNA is TGTGCCAGCAGTTTATCGACAGTCCGCTCTGGAAACACCATATATTTT.

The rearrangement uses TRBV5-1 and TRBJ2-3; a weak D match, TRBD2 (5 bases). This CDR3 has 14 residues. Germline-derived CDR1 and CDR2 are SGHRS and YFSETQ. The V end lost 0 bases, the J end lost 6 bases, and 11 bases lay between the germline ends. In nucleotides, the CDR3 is TGCGCCAGCAGCTTGGCGGGCTGGGAGGATACGCAGTATTTT. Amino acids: CASSLAGWEDTQYF.

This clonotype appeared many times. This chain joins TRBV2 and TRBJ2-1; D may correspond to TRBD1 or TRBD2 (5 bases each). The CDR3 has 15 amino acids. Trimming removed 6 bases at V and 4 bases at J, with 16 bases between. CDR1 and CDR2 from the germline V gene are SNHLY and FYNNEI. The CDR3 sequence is CASREGTDPYNEQFF. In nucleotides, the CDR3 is TGTGCCAGCAGAGAGGGGACGGATCCATACAATGAGCAGTTCTTC. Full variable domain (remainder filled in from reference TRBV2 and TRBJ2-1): EPEVTQTPSHQVTQMGQEVILRCVPISNHLYFYWYRQILGQKVEFLVSFYNNEISEKSEIFDDQFSVERPDGSNFTLKIRSTKLEDSAMYFCASREGTDPYNEQFFGPGTRLTVL.

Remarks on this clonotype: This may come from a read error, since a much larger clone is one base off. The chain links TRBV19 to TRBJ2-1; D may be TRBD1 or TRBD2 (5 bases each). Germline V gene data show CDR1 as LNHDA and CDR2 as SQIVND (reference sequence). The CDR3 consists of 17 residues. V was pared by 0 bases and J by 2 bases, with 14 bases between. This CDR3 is CASSIDGSGRAYNEQFF. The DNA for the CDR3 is TGTGCCAGTAGTATAGATGGGTCGGGGCGGGCCTACAATGAGCAGTTCTTC.

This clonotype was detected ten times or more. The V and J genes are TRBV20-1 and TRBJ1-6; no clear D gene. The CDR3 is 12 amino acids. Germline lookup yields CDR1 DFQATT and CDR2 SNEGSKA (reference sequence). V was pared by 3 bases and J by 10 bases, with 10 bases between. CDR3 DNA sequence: TGCAGTGCTAGGACGGAAGGATCACCCCTCCACTTT. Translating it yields CSARTEGSPLHF.

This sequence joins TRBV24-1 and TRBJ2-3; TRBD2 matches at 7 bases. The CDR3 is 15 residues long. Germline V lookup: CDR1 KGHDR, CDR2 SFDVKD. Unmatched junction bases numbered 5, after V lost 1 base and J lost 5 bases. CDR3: CATSDFRGVVDTQYF. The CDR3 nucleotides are TGTGCCACCAGTGATTTTCGGGGGGTTGTAGATACGCAGTATTTT.

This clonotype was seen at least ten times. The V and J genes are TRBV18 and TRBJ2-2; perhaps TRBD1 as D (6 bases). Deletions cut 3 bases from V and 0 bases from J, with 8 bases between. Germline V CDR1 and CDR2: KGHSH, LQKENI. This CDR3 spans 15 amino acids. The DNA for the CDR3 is TGTGCCAGCTCACCGGGACAAGCGAACACCGGGGAGCTGTTTTTT. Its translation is CASSPGQANTGELFF.

The CDR3 coding sequence is TGCAGTGCTAGGATGGCGGACGGAAGATTCTATAATTCACCCCTCCACTTT. This sequence encodes CSARMADGRFYNSPLHF. This chain joins TRBV20-1 and TRBJ1-6, with D uncertain. The V end was cut by 3 bases, the J end by 3 bases, with 18 bases between. Germline values: CDR1 DFQATT, CDR2 SNEGSKA (reference sequence). The CDR3 runs to 17 residues.

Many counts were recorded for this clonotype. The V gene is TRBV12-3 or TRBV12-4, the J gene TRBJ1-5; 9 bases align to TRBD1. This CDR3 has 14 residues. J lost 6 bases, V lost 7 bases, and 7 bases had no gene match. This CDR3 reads CASTRTGDGQPQHF. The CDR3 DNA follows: TGTGCCAGCACCCGGACAGGGGACGGTCAGCCCCAGCATTTT.

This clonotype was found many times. CDR3 nucleotide sequence: TGTGCCAGCAGAGAGGACAGGGTTGACAATCAGCCCCAGCATTTT. Translating gives CASREDRVDNQPQHF. The J gene is TRBJ1-5, the V gene TRBV6-2 or TRBV6-3; 8 bases line up with TRBD1. Germline V gene data show CDR1 as MNHEY and CDR2 as SVGEGT. This CDR3 is 15 amino acids long. Germline trimming cut 6 bases from V and 3 bases from J; bases unmatched to any gene: 7.

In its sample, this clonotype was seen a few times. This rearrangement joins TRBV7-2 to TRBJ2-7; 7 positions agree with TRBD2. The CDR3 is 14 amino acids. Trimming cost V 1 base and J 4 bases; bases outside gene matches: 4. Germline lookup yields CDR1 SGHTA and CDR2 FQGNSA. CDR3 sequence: CASSLVAGEYEQYF. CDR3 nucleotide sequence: TGTGCCAGCAGCTTAGTGGCGGGGGAATACGAGCAGTACTTC.

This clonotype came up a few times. The CDR3 sequence is CASRLVGEETQYF. CDR3 DNA: TGCGCCAGCAGACTCGTGGGGGAAGAGACCCAGTACTTC. The chain couples TRBV4-1 to TRBJ2-5; D possibly uses TRBD1 or TRBD2 (5 bases each). CDR3 length: 13 residues. Germline V lookup: CDR1 MGHRA, CDR2 YSYEKL. V lost 6 bases to trimming and J lost 3 bases, with 11 bases between them.

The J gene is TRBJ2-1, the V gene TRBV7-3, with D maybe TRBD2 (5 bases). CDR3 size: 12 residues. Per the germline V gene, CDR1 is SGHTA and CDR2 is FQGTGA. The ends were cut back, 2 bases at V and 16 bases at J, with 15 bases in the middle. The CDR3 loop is CASSLAAGEYFF. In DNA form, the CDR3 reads TGTGCCAGCAGCTTAGCCGCGGGTGAATACTTCTTC. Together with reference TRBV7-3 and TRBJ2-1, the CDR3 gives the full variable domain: GAGVSQTPSNKVTEKGKYVELRCDPISGHTALYWYRQSLGQGPEFLIYFQGTGAADDSGLPNDRFFAVRPEGSVSTLKIQRTERGDSAVYLCASSLAAGEYFFGPGTRLTVL.

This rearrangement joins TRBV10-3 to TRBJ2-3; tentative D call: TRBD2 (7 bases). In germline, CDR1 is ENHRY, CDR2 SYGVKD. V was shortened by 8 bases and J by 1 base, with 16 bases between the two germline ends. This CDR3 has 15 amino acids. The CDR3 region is CAIGRGARRTDTQYF. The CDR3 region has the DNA TGTGCCATCGGACGGGGGGCTAGACGCACAGATACGCAGTATTTT.

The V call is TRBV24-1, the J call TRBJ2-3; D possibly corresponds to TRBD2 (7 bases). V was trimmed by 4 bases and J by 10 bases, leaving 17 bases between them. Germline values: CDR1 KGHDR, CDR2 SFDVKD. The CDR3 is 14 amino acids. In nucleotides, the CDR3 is TGTGCCACCAGTGAACGACGGGGGGCGGATGCGCAGTATTTT. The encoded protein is CATSERRGADAQYF.

The CDR3 DNA follows: TGTGCCACCAGTGACCTAGGACTAGCGGGAAGCACAGATACGCAGTATTTT. The encoded protein is CATSDLGLAGSTDTQYF. The chain links TRBV24-1 to TRBJ2-3; 12 nucleotides align to TRBD2. Per the germline V gene, CDR1 is KGHDR and CDR2 is SFDVKD. V shed 4 bases, J shed 0 bases, and the junction held 4 bases outside the gene matches. The CDR3 has 17 amino acids.

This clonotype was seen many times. CDR3 DNA: TGTGCCAGCAGCTTCGAGGAGGATCGCGAGCAGTACTTC. Translated: CASSFEEDREQYF. V and J are TRBV7-2 and TRBJ2-7; possibly TRBD2 for D (5 bases). V was pared by 3 bases and J by 6 bases, with 12 bases between. The CDR3 sequence is 13 residues long. Germline V CDR1 and CDR2: SGHTA, FQGNSA.

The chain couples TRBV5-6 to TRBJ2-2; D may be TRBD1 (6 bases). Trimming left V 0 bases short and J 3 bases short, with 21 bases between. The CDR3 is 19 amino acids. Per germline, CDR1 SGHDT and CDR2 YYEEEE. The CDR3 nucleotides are TGTGCCAGCAGCTTGGTGTTTGGTATTTGGGGACAAGACACCGGGGAGCTGTTTTTT. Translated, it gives CASSLVFGIWGQDTGELFF.